What follows describes a single T cell receptor (beta chain). The antigen it recognizes is unknown. No quality values exist for individual bases; no much larger clone is one base distant. Libraries were built with PCR. Data came from an Illumina MiSeq. The raw public reads went through TCRdb reprocessing: fastp at Q25, MiXCR clone calling, in-frame beta chains kept. Each CDR3 protein appears once, grouped with its most common genes and DNA. Here the sample has over 15,000 distinct CDR3 sequences; 25% to 40% occur a single time. Roughly 1.5% of the sample goes to the ten largest clones. This entry belongs to a study of regulatory and conventional T cells in breast cancer (dated by TCRdb to between 2014 and 2017). V has 4 bases trimmed and J has 1 base trimmed; junction bases matching no gene number 5. The germline V gene (reference sequence) gives CDR1 as LGHDT and CDR2 as YNNKEL. Taken from cysteine to phenylalanine, the CDR3 has 16 residues. CDR3 DNA is the only sequence kept; it has 48 bases, read in frame from the first base.

The chain employs TRBV3-1 and TRBJ2-4; the central 9 bases match TRBD2. This TCR came from a female donor in good health. Sequencing input: conventional T cells from blood. Here the CDR3 is given as CASSLGRGGAKNIQYF. The sequence in DNA is TGTGCCAGCAGCCTAGGGCGGGGGGGGGCCAAAAACATTCAGTACTTC.